This T cell receptor beta chain originates from a study of early T cells in non-severe SARS-CoV-2 infection. Overall study context: The authors sequenced bulk RNA from unsorted whole blood, leaving chains unpaired. Study findings and constraints: Matches to VDJdb favored anti-spike CD8 responses and missed private and CD4 specificities.

Attached unique molecular identifiers marked individual cDNA molecules. TCRdb re-called the 5' RACE reads with MiXCR, one entry per CDR3 protein. The table has just under 65,000 distinct CDR3 sequences, 5.9% seen once. The CDR3 runs to 14 residues. Trimming removed 1 base from V and 2 bases from J, with 9 bases in between. The germline gives CDR1 SGHRS, CDR2 YFSETQ. This clonotype was observed at least ten times. The antigen remains undetermined. The conserved phenylalanine or tryptophan normally closing the CDR3 is absent here, so this likely arose from a read error. This chain uses TRBV5-1 with TRBJ2-5, with a possible D match to TRBD2 (5 bases). The receptor was isolated from an adult who was a healthcare worker with PCR-confirmed SARS-CoV-2 infection or an uninfected control (not recorded which). Sequenced material: whole blood, taken at baseline. The CDR3 loop reads CASSLQPGQETQYL. In DNA form, the CDR3 reads TGCGCCAGCAGCTTGCAACCGGGACAAGAGACCCAGTACCTC.